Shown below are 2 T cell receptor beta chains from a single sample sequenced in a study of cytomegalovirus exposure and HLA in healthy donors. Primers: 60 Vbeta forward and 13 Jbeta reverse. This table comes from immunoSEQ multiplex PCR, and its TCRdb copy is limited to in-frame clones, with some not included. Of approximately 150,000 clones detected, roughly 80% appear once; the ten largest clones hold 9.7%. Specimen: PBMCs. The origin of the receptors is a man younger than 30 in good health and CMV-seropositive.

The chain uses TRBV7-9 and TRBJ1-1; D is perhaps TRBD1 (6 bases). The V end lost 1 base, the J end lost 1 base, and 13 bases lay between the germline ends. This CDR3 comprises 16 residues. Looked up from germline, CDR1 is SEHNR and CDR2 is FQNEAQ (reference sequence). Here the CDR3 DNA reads TGTGCCAGCAGCTTAGGGGCTAGGGGGGGGAACACTGAAGCTTTCTTT. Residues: CASSLGARGGNTEAFF.

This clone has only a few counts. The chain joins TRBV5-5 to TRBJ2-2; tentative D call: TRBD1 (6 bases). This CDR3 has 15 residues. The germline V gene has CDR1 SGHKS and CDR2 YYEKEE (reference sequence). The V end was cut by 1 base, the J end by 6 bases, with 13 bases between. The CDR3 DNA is TGTGCCAGCAGCTTGTTGGGACAAAAATCCGGGGAGCTGTTTTTT. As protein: CASSLLGQKSGELFF.